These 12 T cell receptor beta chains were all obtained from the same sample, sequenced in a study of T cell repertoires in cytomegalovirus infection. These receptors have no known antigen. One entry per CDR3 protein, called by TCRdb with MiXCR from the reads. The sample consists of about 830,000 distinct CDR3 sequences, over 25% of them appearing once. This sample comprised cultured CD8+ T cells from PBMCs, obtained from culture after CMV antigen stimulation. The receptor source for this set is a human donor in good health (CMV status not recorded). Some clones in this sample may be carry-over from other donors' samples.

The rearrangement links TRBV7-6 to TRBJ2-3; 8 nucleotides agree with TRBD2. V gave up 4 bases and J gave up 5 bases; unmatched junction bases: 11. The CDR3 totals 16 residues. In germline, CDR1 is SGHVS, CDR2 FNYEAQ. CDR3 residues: CASSSSNGGAGDTQYF. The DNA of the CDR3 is TGTGCCAGCAGCTCCTCTAACGGGGGGGCCGGAGATACGCAGTATTTT.

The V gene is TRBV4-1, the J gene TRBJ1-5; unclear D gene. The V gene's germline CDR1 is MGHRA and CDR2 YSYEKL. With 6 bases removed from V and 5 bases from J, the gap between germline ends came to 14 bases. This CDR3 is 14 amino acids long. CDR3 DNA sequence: TGCGCCAGCAGTCAGAGGAAAGAGGATCAGCCCCAGCATTTT. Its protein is CASSQRKEDQPQHF.

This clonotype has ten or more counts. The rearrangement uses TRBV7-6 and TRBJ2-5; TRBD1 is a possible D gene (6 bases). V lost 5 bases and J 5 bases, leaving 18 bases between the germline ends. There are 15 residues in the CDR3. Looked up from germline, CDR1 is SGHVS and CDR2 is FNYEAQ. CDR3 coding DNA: TGTGCCAGCAGCCCCGGACAGACAAACTTTGAGACCCAGTACTTC. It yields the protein CASSPGQTNFETQYF.

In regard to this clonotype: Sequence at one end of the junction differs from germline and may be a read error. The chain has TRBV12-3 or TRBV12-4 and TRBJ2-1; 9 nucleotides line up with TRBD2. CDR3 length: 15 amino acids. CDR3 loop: CVSTVAGDFDNEQFF. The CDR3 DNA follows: TGTGTCAGCACCGTAGCGGGGGACTTCGACAATGAGCAGTTCTTC.

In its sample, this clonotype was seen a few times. The CDR3 coding sequence is TGTGCCAGCAGCGGGACGACAGGACTGAACACTGAAGCTTTCTTT. As protein: CASSGTTGLNTEAFF. The chain combines TRBV5-4 with TRBJ1-1, with D possibly TRBD1 on 6 matching bases. This CDR3 spans 15 amino acids. Germline CDR1 reads SGHNT; CDR2 reads YYREEE (reference sequence). Trimming stripped 4 bases from V and 0 bases from J, with 13 bases between.

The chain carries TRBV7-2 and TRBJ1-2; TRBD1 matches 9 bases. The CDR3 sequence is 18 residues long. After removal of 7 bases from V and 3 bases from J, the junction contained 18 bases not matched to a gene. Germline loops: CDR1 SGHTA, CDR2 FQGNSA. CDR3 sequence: CASILAPPPDRGDYGYTF. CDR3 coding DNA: TGTGCCAGCATCCTTGCCCCACCTCCGGACAGGGGCGACTATGGCTACACCTTC.

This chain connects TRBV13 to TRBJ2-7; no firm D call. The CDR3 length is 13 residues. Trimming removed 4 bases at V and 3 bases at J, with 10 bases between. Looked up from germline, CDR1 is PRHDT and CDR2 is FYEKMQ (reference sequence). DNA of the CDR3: TGTGCCAGCAGCTCAACACGAAACTACGAGCAGTACTTC. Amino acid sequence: CASSSTRNYEQYF.

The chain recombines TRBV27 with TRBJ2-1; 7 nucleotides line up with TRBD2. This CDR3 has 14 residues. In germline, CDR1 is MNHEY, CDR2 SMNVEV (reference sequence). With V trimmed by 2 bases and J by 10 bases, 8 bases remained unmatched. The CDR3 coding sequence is TGTGCCAGCAGTTTACACACTAGCGCAAAGGAGCAGTTCTTC. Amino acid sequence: CASSLHTSAKEQFF.

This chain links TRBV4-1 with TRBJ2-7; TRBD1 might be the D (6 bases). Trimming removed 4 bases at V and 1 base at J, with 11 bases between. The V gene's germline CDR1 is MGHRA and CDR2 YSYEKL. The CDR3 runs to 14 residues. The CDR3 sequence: CASSPRDISYEQYF. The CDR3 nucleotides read TGCGCCAGCAGCCCTCGGGACATTTCCTACGAGCAGTACTTC.

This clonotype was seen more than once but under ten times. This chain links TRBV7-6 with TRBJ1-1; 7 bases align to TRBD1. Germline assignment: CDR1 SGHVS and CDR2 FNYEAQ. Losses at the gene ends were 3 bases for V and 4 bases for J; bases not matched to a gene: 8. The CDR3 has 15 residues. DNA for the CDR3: TGTGCCAGCAGCTTCCTACAGGGGAGTGGCACTGAAGCTTTCTTT. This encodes CASSFLQGSGTEAFF.

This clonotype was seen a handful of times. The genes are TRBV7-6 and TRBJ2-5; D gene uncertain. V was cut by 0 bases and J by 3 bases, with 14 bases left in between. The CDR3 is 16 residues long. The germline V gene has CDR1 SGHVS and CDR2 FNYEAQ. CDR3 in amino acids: CASSLANGRLKETQYF. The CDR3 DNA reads TGTGCCAGCAGCTTAGCCAACGGTCGACTTAAAGAGACCCAGTACTTC.

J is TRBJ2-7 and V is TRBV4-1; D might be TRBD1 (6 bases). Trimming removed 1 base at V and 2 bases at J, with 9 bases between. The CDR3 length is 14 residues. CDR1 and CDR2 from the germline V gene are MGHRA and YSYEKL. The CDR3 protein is CASSQARDTYEQYF. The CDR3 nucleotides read TGCGCCAGCAGCCAAGCTCGGGACACCTACGAGCAGTACTTC.